These T cell receptor beta chains were read from a single sample in a study of blood T cell repertoires in COVID-19. TCRdb's table, derived via immunoSEQ multiplex PCR, lists solely in-frame clones and lacks some. Altogether fewer than 200,000 clones are present, 75% to 85% being singletons, with the ten largest covering about 1.6%. The material sequenced was peripheral blood. Receptors originate from a human donor in a cohort sampled during active COVID-19. The CDR3 runs from the conserved cysteine through the conserved F or W. A D gene is named only where the DNA matches it firmly. Not every row has a clone size; where given, it reads once, few, many or a size class.

D	V	size	J	CDR3	DNA
-	TRBV11-2	-	TRBJ2-7	CASSPGIEQYF	TGTGCCAGCAGCCCCGGGATCGAGCAGTACTTC
TRBD1	TRBV27	-	TRBJ2-2	CASSLSGQGNTGELFF	TGTGCCAGCAGTTTATCCGGACAGGGAAACACCGGGGAGCTGTTTTTT
-	TRBV7-8	-	TRBJ2-7	CASSLEGVLFSYEQYF	TGTGCCAGCAGCTTAGAGGGGGTCTTATTCTCCTACGAGCAGTACTTC
-	TRBV4-1	-	TRBJ2-4	CASSQPQVTLAKNIQYF	TGCGCCAGCAGCCAACCACAGGTTACCCTAGCCAAAAACATTCAGTACTTC
-	TRBV6-5	-	TRBJ1-2	CATQTLRTSNYGYTF	TGTGCCACCCAAACCCTTAGGACTTCTAACTATGGCTACACCTTC
TRBD1	TRBV28	-	TRBJ1-4	CASSLPRDRGRANEKLFF	TGTGCCAGCAGTTTACCCCGGGACAGGGGGCGCGCAAATGAAAAACTGTTTTTT
TRBD1	TRBV11-2	few	TRBJ1-1	CASSLGQGNTEAFF	TGTGCCAGCAGCTTAGGACAGGGGAACACTGAAGCTTTCTTT
TRBD1	TRBV7-3	-	TRBJ2-7	CASSLTGTGIYEQYF	TGTGCCAGCAGCTTGACCGGGACAGGGATCTACGAGCAGTACTTC
TRBD1	TRBV9	-	TRBJ2-3	CASSRAPGGMDTQYF	TGTGCCAGCAGCCGAGCTCCAGGGGGAATGGATACGCAGTATTTT
-	TRBV6-1	once	TRBJ2-5	CASSEAAGAGETQYF	TGTGCCAGCAGTGAAGCGGCGGGGGCAGGAGAGACCCAGTACTTC
TRBD1	TRBV3-1/TRBV3-2	-	TRBJ1-6	CASSSWDRGRSPLHF	TGTGCCAGCAGCTCCTGGGACAGGGGGCGATCACCCCTCCACTTT
TRBD1	TRBV6-1	-	TRBJ1-2	CASSEVDDRVGVSYGYTF	TGTGCCAGCAGTGAAGTCGATGACAGGGTAGGGGTTTCCTATGGCTACACCTTC
-	TRBV7-3	-	TRBJ2-1	CASSLTGYNEQFF	TGTGCCAGCAGCTTAACCGGTTACAATGAGCAGTTCTTC
TRBD2	TRBV9	-	TRBJ2-1	CASSVVGTSGLHEQFF	TGTGCCAGCAGCGTAGTAGGGACTAGCGGGCTGCATGAGCAGTTCTTC
TRBD1	TRBV28	-	TRBJ1-1	CASSLSRGKTEAFF	TGTGCCAGCAGTTTATCCAGGGGGAAAACTGAAGCTTTCTTT
-	TRBV18	-	TRBJ1-5	CASSPLGRAPSNQPQHF	TGTGCCAGCTCACCATTAGGGAGGGCCCCTAGCAATCAGCCCCAGCATTTT
-	TRBV27	-	TRBJ2-1	CASSPRSPAYNEQFF	TGTGCCAGCAGCCCTCGGAGCCCTGCTTACAATGAGCAGTTCTTC
-	TRBV9	few	TRBJ1-3	CASSVAGSFSGNTIYF	TGTGCCAGCAGCGTAGCAGGGTCCTTCTCTGGAAACACCATATATTTT
-	TRBV21-1	-	TRBJ2-1	CASSKIYPGLAGPGSYNEQFF	TGTGCCAGCAGCAAAATCTATCCGGGACTAGCGGGGCCTGGATCCTACAATGAGCAGTTCTTC
TRBD1	TRBV18	-	TRBJ1-1	CASSRDRGDEAFF	TGTGCCAGCTCGCGGGACAGGGGGGATGAAGCTTTCTTT
TRBD1	TRBV7-9	-	TRBJ1-3	CASSFWDREIHTIYF	TGTGCCAGCAGCTTTTGGGACAGAGAAATCCACACCATATATTTT
-	TRBV4-3	-	TRBJ2-7	CASSQGRARFYEQYF	TGCGCCAGCAGCCAAGGCAGGGCCAGATTTTACGAGCAGTACTTC
-	TRBV3-1/TRBV3-2	-	TRBJ1-6	CASSPGSGVDSPLHF	TGTGCCAGCAGCCCCGGGTCGGGGGTCGACTCACCCCTCCACTTT
TRBD1	TRBV5-1	-	TRBJ1-5	CASSLDSTGGGNQPQHF	TGCGCCAGCAGCTTGGACTCGACAGGGGGTGGTAATCAGCCCCAGCATTTT
-	TRBV2	-	TRBJ2-1	CASSFVPPYNEQFF	TGTGCCAGCAGCTTTGTCCCTCCCTACAATGAGCAGTTCTTC
TRBD1	TRBV10-3	-	TRBJ2-7	CALRDRESYEQYF	TGTGCCCTCCGGGACAGGGAGTCCTACGAGCAGTACTTC
TRBD2	TRBV19	once	TRBJ2-7	CASSIAGGPNEQYF	TGTGCCAGTAGTATAGCGGGAGGGCCGAACGAGCAGTACTTC
-	TRBV24-1	-	TRBJ2-3	CATSDTGTSTDTQYF	TGTGCCACCAGTGACACCGGGACTAGCACAGATACGCAGTATTTT
-	TRBV4-1	-	TRBJ1-1	CASSQGQGTEAFF	TGCGCCAGCAGCCAGGGGCAGGGCACTGAAGCTTTCTTT
TRBD1	TRBV13	-	TRBJ1-1	CASSSYRGVNTEAFF	TGTGCCAGCAGCTCCTACAGGGGGGTGAACACTGAAGCTTTCTTT
-	TRBV11-2	-	TRBJ2-7	CASLQGNAVEQYF	TGTGCCAGCTTACAGGGAAACGCGGTCGAGCAGTACTTC
TRBD1	TRBV19	-	TRBJ1-2	CASSIGTGNGYTF	TGTGCCAGTAGTATCGGGACAGGGAATGGCTACACCTTC
-	TRBV10-2	-	TRBJ2-7	CASNPGLGLGEQYF	TGCGCCAGCAACCCGGGACTCGGGCTGGGGGAGCAGTACTTC
-	TRBV6-2/TRBV6-3	-	TRBJ1-5	CASSYSSRSQSNQPQHF	TGTGCCAGCAGTTACTCGTCCAGGTCACAAAGCAATCAGCCCCAGCATTTT
-	TRBV5-4	-	TRBJ2-6	CASSSRESGANVLTF	TGTGCCAGCAGTTCCCGGGAGTCTGGGGCCAACGTCCTGACTTTC
-	TRBV28	-	TRBJ1-3	CASSFGGTGNTIYF	TGTGCCAGCAGTTTTGGGGGGACTGGAAACACCATATATTTT
TRBD1	TRBV5-1	-	TRBJ2-7	CASSSGTGSYEQYF	TGCGCCAGCAGCTCCGGGACAGGTTCCTACGAGCAGTACTTC
TRBD2	TRBV9	few	TRBJ2-7	CASSEGTSSYEQYF	TGTGCCAGCAGCGAGGGGACTAGCTCCTACGAGCAGTACTTC
-	TRBV18	-	TRBJ1-2	CASSPRVRNYGYTF	TGTGCCAGCTCACCACGGGTCAGGAACTATGGCTACACCTTC
TRBD1	TRBV4-3	many	TRBJ1-3	CASSQAWTGTGNTIYF	TGCGCCAGCAGCCAAGCTTGGACAGGGACTGGAAACACCATATATTTT
TRBD1	TRBV7-2	-	TRBJ2-7	CASSWSGQGSYEQYF	TGTGCCAGCAGCTGGTCGGGACAGGGTTCCTACGAGCAGTACTTC
TRBD2	TRBV6-2/TRBV6-3	-	TRBJ2-7	CASSYSNRGDSYEQYF	TGTGCCAGCAGTTACTCGAACCGGGGGGACTCCTACGAGCAGTACTTC
TRBD2	TRBV5-1	-	TRBJ2-1	CASSLGGTSVFNEQFF	TGCGCCAGCAGCTTGGGGGGGACTAGCGTTTTCAATGAGCAGTTCTTC
-	TRBV5-4	-	TRBJ2-3	CASRRGGASTDTQYF	TGTGCCAGCCGTCGGGGCGGGGCAAGCACAGATACGCAGTATTTT
TRBD1	TRBV7-8	-	TRBJ2-7	CASSLGQGAYEQYF	TGTGCCAGCAGCTTAGGACAGGGGGCCTACGAGCAGTACTTC
TRBD2	TRBV28	-	TRBJ2-1	CASSLGLAGVNEQFF	TGTGCCAGCAGTTTAGGGCTAGCGGGAGTGAATGAGCAGTTCTTC
-	TRBV28	-	TRBJ1-1	CASQKLNTEAFF	TGTGCCAGTCAGAAACTGAACACTGAAGCTTTCTTT
-	TRBV2	-	TRBJ1-4	CASSDRVEKLFF	TGTGCCAGCAGTGACAGGGTGGAGAAACTGTTTTTT
-	TRBV15	-	TRBJ2-7	CATGGTALGEQYF	TGTGCCACCGGGGGGACAGCCCTTGGCGAGCAGTACTTC
TRBD1	TRBV5-5	-	TRBJ1-5	CASSTRPGTEVFSNQPQHF	TGTGCCAGCAGCACACGACCGGGGACAGAAGTTTTTAGCAATCAGCCCCAGCATTTT
-	TRBV3-1/TRBV3-2	-	TRBJ1-6	CASSPRGSSPLHF	TGTGCCAGCAGCCCACGAGGGAGCTCACCCCTCCACTTT
-	TRBV7-2	-	TRBJ2-7	CASSLGGAGSYEQYF	TGTGCCAGCAGCTTAGGTGGGGCGGGGTCCTACGAGCAGTACTTC
TRBD1	TRBV18	once	TRBJ2-2	CASSPRGLFDTGELFF	TGTGCCAGCTCACCAAGGGGGCTCTTTGACACCGGGGAGCTGTTTTTT
TRBD2	TRBV5-1	-	TRBJ2-2	CASSLASGGAGELFF	TGCGCCAGCAGCTTGGCCAGCGGGGGGGCCGGGGAGCTGTTTTTT